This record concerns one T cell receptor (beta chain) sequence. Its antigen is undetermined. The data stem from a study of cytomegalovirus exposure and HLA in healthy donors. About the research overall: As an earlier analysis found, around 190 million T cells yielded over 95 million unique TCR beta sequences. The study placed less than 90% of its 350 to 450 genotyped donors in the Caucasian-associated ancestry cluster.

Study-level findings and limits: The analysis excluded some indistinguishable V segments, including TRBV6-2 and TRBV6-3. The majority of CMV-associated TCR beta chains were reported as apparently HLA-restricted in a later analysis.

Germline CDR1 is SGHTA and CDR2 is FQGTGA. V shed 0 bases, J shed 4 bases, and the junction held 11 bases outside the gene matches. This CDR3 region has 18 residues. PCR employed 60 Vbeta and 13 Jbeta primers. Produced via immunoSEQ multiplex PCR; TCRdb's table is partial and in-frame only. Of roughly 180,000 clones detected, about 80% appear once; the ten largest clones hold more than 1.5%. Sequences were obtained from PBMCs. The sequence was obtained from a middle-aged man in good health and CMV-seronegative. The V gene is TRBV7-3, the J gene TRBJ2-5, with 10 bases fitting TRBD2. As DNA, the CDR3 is TGTGCCAGCAGCTTAACAGGGGCAGCGGGGGGGCGGCGAGAGACCCAGTACTTC. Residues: CASSLTGAAGGRRETQYF.